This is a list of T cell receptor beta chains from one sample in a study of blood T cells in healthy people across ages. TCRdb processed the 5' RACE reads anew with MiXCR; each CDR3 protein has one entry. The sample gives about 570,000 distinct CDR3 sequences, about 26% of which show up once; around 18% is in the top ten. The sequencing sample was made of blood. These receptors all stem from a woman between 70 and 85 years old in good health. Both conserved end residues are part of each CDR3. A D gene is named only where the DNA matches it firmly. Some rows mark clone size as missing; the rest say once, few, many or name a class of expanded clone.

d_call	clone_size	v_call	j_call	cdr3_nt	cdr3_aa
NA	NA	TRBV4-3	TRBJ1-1	TGCGCCAGCAGCCAAGAGGACTCTGAAGCTTTCTTT	CASSQEDSEAFF
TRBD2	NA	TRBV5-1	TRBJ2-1	TGCGCCAGCAGCCTTGCTGTAGCGGGGGTCGATGAGCAGTTCTTC	CASSLAVAGVDEQFF
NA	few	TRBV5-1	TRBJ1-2	TGCGCCAGCAGCTCGGGACGGACCTATGGCTACACCTTC	CASSSGRTYGYTF
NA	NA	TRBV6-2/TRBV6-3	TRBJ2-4	TGTGCCAGCAGTTACGACGACAGAAACTACAACATTCAGTACTTC	CASSYDDRNYNIQYF
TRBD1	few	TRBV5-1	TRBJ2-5	TGCGCCAGCAGCTTCCGGGGACAGGAAGAGACCCAGTACTTC	CASSFRGQEETQYF
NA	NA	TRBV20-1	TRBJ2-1	TGCAGTGCTAGAGTAATTGCCGGGGGAAACAATGAGCAGTTCTTC	CSARVIAGGNNEQFF
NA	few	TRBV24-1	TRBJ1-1	TGTGCCACCAGTGGGGGCAGTGAAGCTTTCTTT	CATSGGSEAFF
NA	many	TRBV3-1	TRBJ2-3	TGTGCCAGCAGCCAGGCCACAGATACGCAGTATTTT	CASSQATDTQYF
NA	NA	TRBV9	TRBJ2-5	TGTGCCAGCAGCCGCACAGCTAGGGGGGAAGAGACCCAGTACTTC	CASSRTARGEETQYF
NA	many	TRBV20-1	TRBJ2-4	TGCAGTGCTAGTAGTATTATGGTAAACATTCAGTACTTC	CSASSIMVNIQYF
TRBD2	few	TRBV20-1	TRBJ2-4	TGCAGTGCTAGAGATAGCGGGAGAGGAAACATTCAGTACTTC	CSARDSGRGNIQYF
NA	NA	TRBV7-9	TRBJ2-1	TGTGCCAGCAGCTTAGCACAGGGTTTCAATGAGCAGTTCTTC	CASSLAQGFNEQFF
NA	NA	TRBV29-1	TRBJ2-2	TGCAGCGTTGATTTCGGGAACACCGGGGAGCTGTTTTTT	CSVDFGNTGELFF
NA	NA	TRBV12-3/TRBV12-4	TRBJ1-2	TGTGCCAGCAGCCGCGCGACGGGACTTCCTAACTATGGCTACACCTTC	CASSRATGLPNYGYTF
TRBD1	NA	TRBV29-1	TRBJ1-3	TGCAGCTTTGCCGGGACAGGGTCAAACACCATATATTTT	CSFAGTGSNTIYF
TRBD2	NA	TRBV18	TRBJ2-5	TGTGCCAGCTCACTTCGACTAGCTGAGACCCAGTACTTC	CASSLRLAETQYF
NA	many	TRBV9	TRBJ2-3	TGTGCCAGCAGCATGGGACTCACTAAGTATTTT	CASSMGLTKYF
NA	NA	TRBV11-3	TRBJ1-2	TGTGCCAGCAGCTTCGACAGCCCCGCTGACTATGGCTACACCTTC	CASSFDSPADYGYTF
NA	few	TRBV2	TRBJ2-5	TGTGCCAGCAGTTGGGATAGGGGATCAGGAGAGACCCAGTACTTC	CASSWDRGSGETQYF
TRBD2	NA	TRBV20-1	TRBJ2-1	TGCAGTGCTGCCGGGACTAGCGGGGGGATATACAATGAGCAGTTCTTC	CSAAGTSGGIYNEQFF
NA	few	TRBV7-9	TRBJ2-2	TGTGCCAGCAACCTACAGGGACCGGGGACCGGGGAGCTGTTTTTT	CASNLQGPGTGELFF
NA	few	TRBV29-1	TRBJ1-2	TGCAGCGTTGTATCGGGGGCAGGTGGCTACACCTTC	CSVVSGAGGYTF